These 27 T cell receptor beta chains were all obtained from the same sample, sequenced in a study of cytomegalovirus exposure and HLA in healthy donors. A multiplex PCR was run with 60 Vbeta primers and 13 Jbeta primers. Clones were sequenced by immunoSEQ multiplex PCR, and TCRdb holds only the in-frame ones, with some missing. This table holds hundreds of thousands of clones, about 81% found once. Sequencing used PBMCs. All receptors derive from a man in his forties in good health and CMV-seropositive.

The table lists this clone with a few counts. The rearrangement joins TRBV18 to TRBJ2-3; D perhaps matches TRBD2 (5 bases). Germline V gene lookup returns CDR1 KGHSH and CDR2 LQKENI. This CDR3 has 14 amino acids. Trimming took off 0 bases at V and 7 bases at J, with 11 bases between the two ends. CDR3 loop: CASSPPGIGNTQYF. CDR3 DNA: TGTGCCAGCTCACCACCTGGGATCGGGAATACGCAGTATTTT.

This clone was detected once. The rearrangement uses TRBV18 and TRBJ2-7; 8 bases line up with TRBD2. Germline V lookup: CDR1 KGHSH, CDR2 LQKENI. The CDR3 contains 15 residues. With 4 bases clipped from V and 5 bases from J, the junction kept 10 bases outside the gene matches. CDR3 sequence reads: CASSRLREEVDEQYF. CDR3 sequence (DNA): TGTGCCAGCTCACGGTTGCGGGAGGAGGTTGACGAGCAGTACTTC.

A single count supports this clone. The J gene is TRBJ1-1, the V gene TRBV6-1; weak D call: TRBD1 (6 bases). V was shortened by 8 bases and J by 1 base, with 14 bases between the two germline ends. The CDR3 loop spans 14 amino acids. Germline-derived CDR1 and CDR2 are MNHNS and SASEGT. CDR3 protein: CASAHYRENTEAFF. In nucleotides, the CDR3 is TGTGCCAGCGCCCACTACAGGGAGAACACTGAAGCTTTCTTT.

The genes are TRBV10-2 and TRBJ2-7; TRBD2 agrees at 7 bases. CDR3 length: 13 amino acids. Germline assignment: CDR1 WSHSY and CDR2 SAAADI. After removal of 7 bases from V and 7 bases from J, the junction contained 10 bases not matched to a gene. CDR3 sequence: CASNPSGLGEQYV. The DNA for the CDR3 is TGCGCCAGCAACCCTAGCGGTTTAGGAGAGCAGTACGTC.

The chain links TRBV27 to TRBJ1-1; D unresolved. V was trimmed by 7 bases and J by 3 bases, leaving 24 bases between them. Germline-derived CDR1 and CDR2 are MNHEY and SMNVEV (reference sequence). The CDR3 sequence is 17 residues long. DNA of the CDR3: TGTGCCAGCAAGGGCTCGGGAGGGATAGGTCTTGACACTGAAGCTTTCTTT. This sequence encodes CASKGSGGIGLDTEAFF.

The rearrangement uses TRBV19 and TRBJ2-5, with TRBD1 matching over 7 bases. Trimming took 6 bases from V and 4 from J; bases not matched to a gene: 5. This CDR3 has 13 amino acids. Germline V gene sequence: CDR1 LNHDA, CDR2 SQIVND (reference sequence). CDR3 sequence: CASSSTGRETQYF. The CDR3 DNA follows: TGTGCCAGTAGCTCGACAGGGAGAGAGACCCAGTACTTC. The variable domain in full, completed from reference TRBV19 and TRBJ2-5, reads DGGITQSPKYLFRKEGQNVTLSCEQNLNHDAMYWYRQDPGQGLRLIYYSQIVNDFQKGDIAEGYSVSREKKESFPLTVTSAQKNPTAFYLCASSSTGRETQYFGPGTRLLVL.

The sample holds one count of this clone. The rearrangement uses TRBV9 and TRBJ2-3; 7 nucleotides match TRBD2. V lost 1 base to trimming and J lost 1 base; unmatched junction nucleotides: 6. This CDR3 spans 16 amino acids. The germline CDR1 and CDR2 sequences are SGDLS and YYNGEE. CDR3: CASSVRGAGGTDTQYF. CDR3 DNA sequence: TGTGCCAGCAGCGTAAGAGGCGCGGGAGGCACAGATACGCAGTATTTT.

This clone was seen only once. V gene TRBV5-1 combines with J gene TRBJ2-1; 7 bases agree with TRBD1. Per germline, CDR1 SGHRS and CDR2 YFSETQ. This CDR3 is 15 amino acids long. The V segment lost 4 bases and the J segment 9 bases; nucleotides outside the gene matches: 13. CDR3 amino acids: CASSPEGGLSGEQFF. Written as DNA, the CDR3 is TGCGCCAGCAGCCCGGAAGGGGGCCTATCGGGTGAGCAGTTCTTC.

This chain connects TRBV7-8 to TRBJ2-3; 13 bases match TRBD2. This CDR3 spans 16 amino acids. Germline CDR1 and CDR2: SGHVS and FQNEAQ. J was trimmed by 8 bases and V by 5 bases; bases with no gene match: 10. The CDR3 loop is CASSTIRTSGSGTQYF. DNA for the CDR3: TGTGCCAGCAGCACAATTCGGACTAGCGGGAGCGGTACGCAGTATTTT.

V is TRBV6-1 and J is TRBJ1-1, with D perhaps TRBD1 (5 bases). The CDR3 sequence is 13 residues long. Trimming shortened V by 1 base and J by 9 bases, and 12 bases separated the two germline ends. Germline values: CDR1 MNHNS, CDR2 SASEGT. CDR3 sequence: CASSEGNQDKAFF. CDR3 DNA sequence: TGTGCCAGCAGTGAAGGAAACCAGGACAAAGCTTTCTTT.

The genes are TRBV2 and TRBJ1-5; D is possibly TRBD1 (5 bases). The CDR3 runs to 14 residues. Germline CDR1 SNHLY, CDR2 FYNNEI. Deletions cut 6 bases from V and 3 bases from J, with 12 bases between. CDR3 coding DNA: TGTGCCAGCAGCTGGGGGGAGGTCAATCAGCCCCAGCATTTT. This sequence encodes CASSWGEVNQPQHF. The full variable domain, its missing parts supplied by reference TRBV2 and TRBJ1-5, is EPEVTQTPSHQVTQMGQEVILRCVPISNHLYFYWYRQILGQKVEFLVSFYNNEISEKSEIFDDQFSVERPDGSNFTLKIRSTKLEDSAMYFCASSWGEVNQPQHFGDGTRLSIL.

This chain links TRBV27 with TRBJ1-1; D is unresolved. Trimming took off 3 bases at V and 2 bases at J, with 10 bases between the two ends. The CDR3 sequence is 14 residues long. The germline CDR1 and CDR2 sequences are MNHEY and SMNVEV (reference sequence). CDR3 residues: CASSFVGGNTEAFF. CDR3 nucleotide sequence: TGTGCCAGCAGTTTCGTGGGAGGCAACACTGAAGCTTTCTTT.

V is TRBV27 and J is TRBJ2-7, with TRBD1 matching over 9 bases. The germline CDR1 and CDR2 sequences are MNHEY and SMNVEV (reference sequence). Trimming at V came to 6 bases and at J to 1 base, leaving 4 bases not matched to a gene. The CDR3 covers 14 residues. Here the CDR3 DNA reads TGTGCCAGCAGCGACAGGGGGAAATCCTACGAGCAGTACTTC. The encoded protein is CASSDRGKSYEQYF.

CDR3 amino acids: CASSAILSAGAGQTQYF. CDR3 sequence (DNA): TGTGCCAGCAGCGCCATCCTGTCAGCGGGAGCCGGGCAGACCCAGTACTTC. The chain combines TRBV14 with TRBJ2-5; TRBD2 aligns across 8 bases. V was clipped by 5 bases and J by 6 bases; unmatched bases: 17. The CDR3 runs to 17 residues. The germline V gene encodes CDR1 SGHDN and CDR2 FVKESK.

A note on this clone: The same CDR3 also results from other DNA sequences found in this sample. CDR3 nucleotide sequence: TGTGCCAGTAGTATCGCAGCGGGCTACGAGCAGTACGTC. Translation: CASSIAAGYEQYV. This sequence joins TRBV19 and TRBJ2-7, with D perhaps TRBD2 (6 bases). This CDR3 region has 13 residues. Germline lookup yields CDR1 LNHDA and CDR2 SQIVND (reference sequence). Trimming removed 3 bases from V and 3 bases from J, with 9 bases in between.

The chain recombines TRBV11-3 with TRBJ2-2; 10 bases agree with TRBD1. Per the germline V gene, CDR1 is SGHNT and CDR2 is YENEEA. CDR3 length: 15 amino acids. V shed 5 bases, J shed 4 bases, and the junction held 4 bases outside the gene matches. For the CDR3, the DNA is TGTGCCAGCAGCGCCGACAGGGGGCGCACCGGGGAGCTGTTTTTT. Amino acids: CASSADRGRTGELFF.

The gene calls are TRBV19 and TRBJ2-1, with 8 nucleotides matching TRBD2. Germline V gene sequence: CDR1 LNHDA, CDR2 SQIVND (reference sequence). The V segment lost 6 bases and the J segment 4 bases; nucleotides outside the gene matches: 8. The CDR3 consists of 15 residues. CDR3 bases: TGTGCCAGTAGCTGGGGACTAGGCCTTTACAATGAGCAGTTCTTC. Translated: CASSWGLGLYNEQFF. Full variable domain (missing parts from reference TRBV19 and TRBJ2-1): DGGITQSPKYLFRKEGQNVTLSCEQNLNHDAMYWYRQDPGQGLRLIYYSQIVNDFQKGDIAEGYSVSREKKESFPLTVTSAQKNPTAFYLCASSWGLGLYNEQFFGPGTRLTVL.

J is TRBJ2-1 and V is TRBV6-1; TRBD2 matches at 7 bases. Germline V gene lookup returns CDR1 MNHNS and CDR2 SASEGT. This CDR3 has 15 residues. Losses at the gene ends were 3 bases for V and 3 bases for J; bases not matched to a gene: 5. CDR3 loop: CASSEVSGIYNEQFF. The CDR3 DNA is TGTGCCAGCAGTGAGGTAAGCGGGATCTACAATGAGCAGTTCTTC.

This clone was seen a single time. The rearrangement uses TRBV5-1 and TRBJ1-2; 7 bases match TRBD1. The V gene end was trimmed by 1 base and the J gene end by 6 bases; junction bases not matched to a gene: 9. This CDR3 contains 15 residues. CDR1 is SGHRS and CDR2 is YFSETQ in the germline V gene. The CDR3 DNA reads TGCGCCAGCAGCTTGATCGTTAGGGGGCAGGATGGCTACACCTTC. This translates into CASSLIVRGQDGYTF.

This clone was seen only once. The chain joins TRBV7-9 to TRBJ1-4; 7 positions agree with TRBD1. CDR1 is SEHNR, CDR2 FQNEAQ, per germline (reference sequence). V lost 7 bases to trimming and J lost 7 bases; unmatched junction nucleotides: 9. There are 14 residues in the CDR3. The CDR3 bases are TGTGCCAGCACCAGACAGGGAATAAGTGAAAAACTGTTTTTT. Translating it yields CASTRQGISEKLFF.

The rearrangement uses TRBV5-6 and TRBJ1-2; 7 bases match TRBD1. Trimming took 4 bases from V and 8 from J; bases not matched to a gene: 20. CDR3 size: 17 residues. The germline gives CDR1 SGHDT, CDR2 YYEEEE. This chain's CDR3 is CASSPDRETSERRGYTF. CDR3 sequence (DNA): TGTGCCAGCAGCCCTGACAGGGAAACGAGTGAACGGAGGGGCTACACCTTC. Full variable domain (rest looked up from reference TRBV5-6 and TRBJ1-2): DAGVTQSPTHLIKTRGQQVTLRCSPKSGHDTVSWYQQALGQGPQFIFQYYEEEERQRGNFPDRFSGHQFPNYSSELNVNALLLGDSALYLCASSPDRETSERRGYTFGSGTRLTVV.

This sequence joins TRBV15 and TRBJ1-2; the D is unclear. Germline CDR1 LNHNV, CDR2 YYDKDF (reference sequence). The CDR3 totals 14 residues. The V end was cut by 0 bases, the J end by 3 bases, with 8 bases between. CDR3 sequence (DNA): TGTGCCACCAGCAGAGATTTTGGCCACTATGGCTACACCTTC. This gives the protein CATSRDFGHYGYTF. The full variable domain, completed using reference TRBV15 and TRBJ1-2, is DAMVIQNPRYQVTQFGKPVTLSCSQTLNHNVMYWYQQKSSQAPKLLFHYYDKDFNNEADTPDNFQSRRPNTSFCFLDIRSPGLGDTAMYLCATSRDFGHYGYTFGSGTRLTVV.

The gene calls are TRBV23-1 and TRBJ1-1; D not resolved. Being an ORF, TRBV23-1 has a function that is uncertain. Trimming removed 5 bases from V and 3 bases from J, with 4 bases in between. The CDR3 totals 11 residues. The chain's CDR3 is CASSSHTEAFF. In DNA, the CDR3 is TGCGCCAGCAGTTCTCACACTGAAGCTTTCTTT.

The rearrangement links TRBV19 to TRBJ1-5; 8 positions agree with TRBD1. The trim removed 3 bases at V and 4 bases at J, leaving 2 bases unmatched. The germline CDR1 and CDR2 sequences are LNHDA and SQIVND (reference sequence). The CDR3 loop spans 14 amino acids. In DNA, the CDR3 is TGTGCCAGTAGTATTAGGACAGGGAATCAGCCCCAGCATTTT. It is translated as CASSIRTGNQPQHF.

V and J are TRBV19 and TRBJ2-3; unclear D gene. CDR3 size: 12 residues. Trimming removed 8 bases from V and 4 bases from J, with 10 bases in between. Germline values: CDR1 LNHDA, CDR2 SQIVND (reference sequence). The CDR3 reads CASLEPPDTQYF. The CDR3 DNA sequence: TGTGCCAGTTTAGAACCCCCAGATACGCAGTATTTT. The full variable domain, with the rest looked up from reference TRBV19 and TRBJ2-3, is DGGITQSPKYLFRKEGQNVTLSCEQNLNHDAMYWYRQDPGQGLRLIYYSQIVNDFQKGDIAEGYSVSREKKESFPLTVTSAQKNPTAFYLCASLEPPDTQYFGPGTRLTVL.

The rearrangement links TRBV7-2 to TRBJ2-1; D is uncertain. The germline CDR1 and CDR2 sequences are SGHTA and FQGNSA. The V end lost 2 bases, the J end lost 0 bases, and 8 bases lay between the germline ends. This CDR3 has 15 residues. This CDR3 is CASSLIWSSYNEQFF. The DNA of the CDR3 is TGTGCCAGCAGCTTAATATGGAGCTCCTACAATGAGCAGTTCTTC.

V gene TRBV12-5 combines with J gene TRBJ2-5, with a possible D match to TRBD2 (6 bases). The CDR3 loop spans 15 amino acids. Germline-derived CDR1 and CDR2 are LGHNT and FRNRAP. V lost 6 bases and J 0 bases, leaving 14 bases between the germline ends. CDR3 region: CASGLSGVYQETQYF. In nucleotides, the CDR3 is TGTGCTAGTGGCCTCTCGGGGGTGTACCAAGAGACCCAGTACTTC.